The entry that follows covers one T cell receptor beta chain sequence. The source of the sample is a study of T-cell memory formation after mild COVID-19. TCRdb redid the calling of the 5' RACE reads with MiXCR, one entry per CDR3 protein. Among roughly 120,000 distinct CDR3 sequences listed, 15% to 20% were seen once. Sequencing input: PBMCs or a T cell subset sorted from them (not recorded which). This clonotype originated in an adult woman who had mild COVID-19 (a few samples of this study predate the infection). Cell type and time point are not known.

CDR3 amino acids: CASSLDLTSGNTIYF. The CDR3 nucleotides are TGTGCCAGCAGCTTAGACCTGACCTCTGGAAACACCATATATTTT. The chain combines TRBV7-9 with TRBJ1-3; D is unclear. V lost 1 base to trimming and J lost 0 bases, with 7 bases between them. The CDR3 consists of 15 residues. Germline V gene lookup returns CDR1 SEHNR and CDR2 FQNEAQ (reference sequence).